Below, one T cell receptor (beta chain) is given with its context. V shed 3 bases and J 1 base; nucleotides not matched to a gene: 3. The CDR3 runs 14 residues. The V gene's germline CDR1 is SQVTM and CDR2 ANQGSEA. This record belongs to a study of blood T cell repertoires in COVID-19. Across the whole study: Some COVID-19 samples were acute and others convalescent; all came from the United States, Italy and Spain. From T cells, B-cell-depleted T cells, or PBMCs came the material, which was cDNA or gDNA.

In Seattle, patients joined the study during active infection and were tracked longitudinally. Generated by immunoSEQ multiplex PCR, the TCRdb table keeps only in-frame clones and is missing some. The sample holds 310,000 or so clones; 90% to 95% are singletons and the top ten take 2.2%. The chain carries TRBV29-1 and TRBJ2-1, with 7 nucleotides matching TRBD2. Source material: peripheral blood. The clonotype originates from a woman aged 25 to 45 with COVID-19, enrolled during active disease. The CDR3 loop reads CSVDRGSSYNEQFF. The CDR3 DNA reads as TGCAGCGTTGATCGCGGGAGTTCCTACAATGAGCAGTTCTTC.